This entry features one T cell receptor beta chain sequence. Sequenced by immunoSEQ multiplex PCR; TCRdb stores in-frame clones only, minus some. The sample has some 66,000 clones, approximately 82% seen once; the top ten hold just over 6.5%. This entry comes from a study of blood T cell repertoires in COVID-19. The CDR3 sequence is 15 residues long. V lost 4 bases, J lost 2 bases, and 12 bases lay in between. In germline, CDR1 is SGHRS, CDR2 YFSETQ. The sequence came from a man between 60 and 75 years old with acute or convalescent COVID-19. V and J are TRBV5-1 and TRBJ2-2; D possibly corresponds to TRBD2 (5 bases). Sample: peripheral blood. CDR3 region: CASSKEVLNTGELFF. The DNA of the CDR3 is TGCGCCAGCAGCAAGGAGGTGTTAAACACCGGGGAGCTGTTTTTT. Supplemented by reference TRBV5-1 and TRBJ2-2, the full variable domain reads KAGVTQTPRYLIKTRGQQVTLSCSPISGHRSVSWYQQTPGQGLQFLFEYFSETQRNKGNFPGRFSGRQFSNSRSEMNVSTLELGDSALYLCASSKEVLNTGELFFGEGSRLTVL.